These 14 T cell receptor beta chains share one sample of origin, sequenced in a study of cytomegalovirus exposure and HLA in healthy donors. In the PCR, 60 Vbeta and 13 Jbeta primers were used. Sequencing was performed with immunoSEQ multiplex PCR; in TCRdb, only in-frame clones are kept and a portion is missing. This table has 70,000 to 95,000 clones, 60% to 85% appearing once. The source material was PBMCs. The receptors were gathered from a man aged 25-45 years in good health and CMV-seropositive.

The chain combines TRBV5-4 with TRBJ1-2; 8 bases align to TRBD1. This CDR3 is 15 amino acids long. Germline V gene lookup returns CDR1 SGHNT and CDR2 YYREEE (reference sequence). V was clipped by 5 bases and J by 2 bases; unmatched bases: 8. This chain's CDR3 is CASRAGGVTNYGYTF. The CDR3 nucleotides read TGTGCCAGCAGGGCAGGGGGCGTTACGAACTATGGCTACACCTTC. The whole variable domain, filled in from reference TRBV5-4 and TRBJ1-2, reads ETGVTQSPTHLIKTRGQQVTLRCSSQSGHNTVSWYQQALGQGPQFIFQYYREEENGRGNFPPRFSGLQFPNYSSELNVNALELDDSALYLCASRAGGVTNYGYTFGSGTRLTVV.

Judged by abundance, this clone is medium-sized. CDR3: CASSIGGHFSGNTIYF. CDR3 in DNA: TGTGCCAGTAGTATTGGCGGACACTTCTCTGGAAACACCATATATTTT. This chain uses TRBV19 with TRBJ1-3; D perhaps matches TRBD1 (5 bases). The V gene lost 3 bases and the J gene lost 0 bases, with 12 bases spanning the gap. This CDR3 spans 16 amino acids. Germline CDR1 and CDR2: LNHDA and SQIVND (reference sequence). Together with reference TRBV19 and TRBJ1-3, the CDR3 gives the full variable domain: DGGITQSPKYLFRKEGQNVTLSCEQNLNHDAMYWYRQDPGQGLRLIYYSQIVNDFQKGDIAEGYSVSREKKESFPLTVTSAQKNPTAFYLCASSIGGHFSGNTIYFGEGSWLTVV.

The genes are TRBV7-2 and TRBJ2-3, with D possibly being TRBD1 (5 bases). The CDR3 sequence is 15 residues long. The V gene's germline CDR1 is SGHTA and CDR2 FQGNSA. Trimming shortened V by 4 bases and J by 2 bases, and 13 bases separated the two germline ends. This CDR3 reads CASSSSIGATDTQYF. For the CDR3, the DNA is TGTGCCAGCAGCTCCTCTATAGGGGCCACAGATACGCAGTATTTT.

The V gene is TRBV7-9, the J gene TRBJ1-5; tentative D call: TRBD1 (5 bases). V gave up 5 bases and J gave up 2 bases, with 10 bases separating them. The germline V gene has CDR1 SEHNR and CDR2 FQNEAQ (reference sequence). CDR3 length: 14 amino acids. The CDR3 bases are TGTGCCAGCAGCCGGGTAGGGGGCAATCAGCCCCAGCATTTT. Its translation is CASSRVGGNQPQHF.

The genes are TRBV5-1 and TRBJ2-3; no clear D. Germline assignment: CDR1 SGHRS and CDR2 YFSETQ. V was pared by 3 bases and J by 0 bases, with 11 bases between. The CDR3 loop spans 15 amino acids. CDR3 coding DNA: TGCGCCAGCAGCTCCGACTGGTCTAGCACAGATACGCAGTATTTT. Amino acid sequence: CASSSDWSSTDTQYF.

The genes are TRBV21-1 and TRBJ1-2. TRBV21-1 counts as a pseudogene. The CDR3 runs 10 residues. The CDR3 region has the DNA TGTGCCAGCAGCAGTCCGGGCTACACCTTC. Translated: CASSSPGYTF.

This clone is large within its sample. The CDR3 DNA sequence: TGTGCCAGCAGTCAAGGACAGGGCCCCCTTGAGCAGTTCTTC. It codes for CASSQGQGPLEQFF. This rearrangement joins TRBV27 to TRBJ2-1, with TRBD1 identical over 8 bases. The CDR3 has 14 residues. The V gene end was trimmed by 5 bases and the J gene end by 9 bases; junction bases not matched to a gene: 9. The germline V gene encodes CDR1 MNHEY and CDR2 SMNVEV (reference sequence).

The chain links TRBV4-2 to TRBJ2-5, with 8 bases identical to TRBD1. Germline values: CDR1 LGHNA, CDR2 YNFKEQ. The CDR3 spans 16 residues. Trimming at V came to 1 base and at J to 5 bases, leaving 9 bases not matched to a gene. CDR3 sequence (DNA): TGTGCCAGCAGCCAAGCCAGGGGGCGCGAGGTCGAGACCCAGTACTTC. Residues: CASSQARGREVETQYF.

The chain uses TRBV20-1 and TRBJ2-5; possibly TRBD1 for D (6 bases). Germline V lookup: CDR1 DFQATT, CDR2 SNEGSKA (reference sequence). There are 11 residues in the CDR3. Trimming pared 6 bases from V and 7 bases from J, leaving 12 bases between. CDR3 coding DNA: TGCAGTGCCACGGACAGCTGGACCCAGTACTTC. It translates to CSATDSWTQYF.

The chain carries TRBV7-9 and TRBJ2-1; unclear D gene. Germline V gene sequence: CDR1 SEHNR, CDR2 FQNEAQ (reference sequence). V lost 5 bases, J lost 6 bases, and 8 bases lay in between. CDR3 length: 12 residues. In DNA, the CDR3 is TGTGCCAGCAGCCCCGTCTCCAATGAGCAGTTCTTC. Protein product: CASSPVSNEQFF.

The chain carries TRBV4-1 and TRBJ2-5; TRBD2 agrees at 11 bases. CDR1 is MGHRA and CDR2 is YSYEKL in the germline V gene. The J segment lost 2 bases and the V segment lost 1 base, leaving 9 bases of the junction unmatched. CDR3 size: 18 residues. The CDR3: CASSQGWALAGVQETQYF. The CDR3 DNA reads as TGCGCCAGCAGCCAAGGTTGGGCACTAGCGGGGGTACAAGAGACCCAGTACTTC.

This chain links TRBV15 with TRBJ2-5; the match to TRBD1 covers 7 bases. Losses at the gene ends were 4 bases for V and 2 bases for J; bases not matched to a gene: 4. The CDR3 totals 14 residues. Looked up from germline, CDR1 is LNHNV and CDR2 is YYDKDF (reference sequence). The chain's CDR3 is CATSTGTVQETQYF. Here the CDR3 DNA reads TGTGCCACCAGCACTGGGACAGTACAAGAGACCCAGTACTTC. Filled out from reference TRBV15 and TRBJ2-5, the complete variable domain reads DAMVIQNPRYQVTQFGKPVTLSCSQTLNHNVMYWYQQKSSQAPKLLFHYYDKDFNNEADTPDNFQSRRPNTSFCFLDIRSPGLGDTAMYLCATSTGTVQETQYFGPGTRLLVL.

This chain connects TRBV10-3 to TRBJ2-7; possible D gene TRBD2, 5 bases. Germline assignment: CDR1 ENHRY and CDR2 SYGVKD. The V gene lost 6 bases and the J gene lost 5 bases, with 14 bases spanning the gap. CDR3 size: 13 residues. The CDR3 sequence: CAIRERRPHEQYF. Here the CDR3 DNA reads TGTGCCATCAGGGAGCGGCGGCCCCACGAGCAGTACTTC.

The rearrangement links TRBV4-1 to TRBJ2-7; D gene unclear. Germline V gene lookup returns CDR1 MGHRA and CDR2 YSYEKL. Trimming took off 2 bases at V and 0 bases at J, with 11 bases between the two ends. The CDR3 sequence is 15 residues long. CDR3 region: CASSQMWSLSYEQYF. The CDR3 DNA reads as TGCGCCAGCAGCCAAATGTGGAGTCTCTCCTACGAGCAGTACTTC.